The present T cell receptor (beta chain) was sequenced within a study of naive and memory T cell subsets. General study results and limits: From naive to CM, EM and EMRA, diversity decreased and Gini increased. Possibly reflecting memory cells re-expressing CD45RA, a few larger clonotypes occurred in naive repertoires, especially CD8. Findings for naive and memory subsets could not be checked against ground truth. The power law exponent of TCR abundance differed between naive and memory cells.

An equimolar mix of two oligonucleotides served as the beta constant-region primer for TRBC1 and TRBC2. Ligated cDNA was amplified by four rounds of PCR with nested alpha and beta constant-region primers and SP2. TCRdb ran MiXCR on the UMI-ligation and nested PCR reads and lists one entry per CDR3 protein. The sample records approximately 100,000 distinct CDR3 sequences, 14% being singletons. Germline values: CDR1 SGHDN, CDR2 FVKESK. The CDR3 loop spans 13 amino acids. Losses at the gene ends were 5 bases for V and 8 bases for J; bases not matched to a gene: 6. This clonotype was seen more than once but under ten times. Its antigen is unidentified. Four subsets defined by CD45RA and CD27 were sorted after CD3, CD4, CD8 and live/dead staining.

Specimen: naive CD8+ T cells from blood. The sequence came from a human donor in good health. This sequence joins TRBV14 and TRBJ1-1; 9 nucleotides match TRBD1. The CDR3 region has the DNA TGTGCCAGCAGCATACAGGGGGCGGGAGAAGCTTTCTTT. This gives the protein CASSIQGAGEAFF.